In its sample, the clone carrying this T cell receptor beta chain was seen many times. Its target is not known. From around 0.4 ug of RNA, a library with molecular barcoded alpha/delta and beta/gamma adaptors was made. TCRdb independently ran MiXCR on the reads; one entry per CDR3 protein. The sample lists around 140,000 distinct CDR3 sequences; 13% were seen once. This entry is derived from a study of read filtering for tumor transcriptome and immune sequencing. General observations from the study: This fraction held mixed bone marrow immune cells after CD138-negative sorting.

The CDR3 has 14 residues. Trimming shortened V by 11 bases and J by 0 bases, and 13 bases separated the two germline ends. Germline CDR1 reads ENHRY; CDR2 reads SYGVKD. This chain joins TRBV10-3 and TRBJ2-2; tentative D call: TRBD2 (5 bases). This sequence originates from a donor at least 40 years old with multiple myeloma. What was sequenced was a population of CD138-negative cells sorted from bone marrow. The CDR3 is CAVKRIANTGELFF. For the CDR3, the DNA is TGTGCCGTTAAGCGGATTGCGAACACCGGGGAGCTGTTTTTT.